These T cell receptor beta chains were read from a single sample in a study of blood T cell repertoires in COVID-19. Profiling relied on immunoSEQ multiplex PCR, and the TCRdb table lists in-frame clones only, not all of them. The sample includes about 250,000 clones, about 85% seen only once; the top ten take roughly 3%. The sample comprised peripheral blood. The receptors were gathered from a man in his late teens or twenties with active or convalescent COVID-19. Both conserved end residues are part of each CDR3. A D gene is named only where the DNA matches it firmly. Rows give clone size only sometimes, using once, few, many, or a class for an expanded clone.

j_call | clone_size | d_call | v_call | cdr3_nt | cdr3_aa
TRBJ1-4 | NA | NA | TRBV1 | TGCACCAGCAGCCAAGATGCCCGGCGGGAGGGAAAACTGTTTTTT | CTSSQDARREGKLFF
TRBJ2-3 | NA | TRBD2 | TRBV13 | TGTGCCAGCAGCTCCGCCCGGACTAGCGGGACTACAGATACGCAGTATTTT | CASSSARTSGTTDTQYF
TRBJ2-3 | NA | NA | TRBV5-1 | TGCGCCAGCGCCCGAACGGGGAAAGTAAAGGGAGATACGCAGTATTTT | CASARTGKVKGDTQYF
TRBJ2-2 | NA | NA | TRBV10-3 | TGTGCCATCCAGAGGGGACAGAACACCGGGGAGCTGTTTTTT | CAIQRGQNTGELFF
TRBJ1-1 | once | NA | TRBV5-8 | TGTGCCAGCAGCAATTATCGGGAGGCTTTCTTT | CASSNYREAFF
TRBJ1-1 | NA | NA | TRBV10-1 | TGCGCCAGCAGTGGTACAGGGCGGGCGGAAGCTTTCTTT | CASSGTGRAEAFF
TRBJ1-1 | NA | NA | TRBV5-8 | TGTGCCAGCAGCTTGTATCGGGGTGGGAACACTGAAGCTTTCTTT | CASSLYRGGNTEAFF
TRBJ2-7 | NA | TRBD2 | TRBV6-5 | TGTGCCAGCGCGGGGGACCACGAGCAGTACTTC | CASAGDHEQYF
TRBJ2-2 | NA | TRBD2 | TRBV28 | TGTGCCAGCAGTTTCCCGTTTCGACTAGCGGGACGGACCGGGGAGCTGTTTTTT | CASSFPFRLAGRTGELFF
TRBJ2-5 | NA | NA | TRBV28 | TGTGCCAGCAATAGGGGGGGCCCCCAAGAGACCCAGTACTTC | CASNRGGPQETQYF
TRBJ2-7 | NA | TRBD2 | TRBV29-1 | TGCAGCGTCGGCCGACTAGCGGGAGGGCCCTTCTCCTACGAGCAGTACTTC | CSVGRLAGGPFSYEQYF
TRBJ2-3 | NA | NA | TRBV9 | TGTGCCAGCAGCGTAGGGGGCGGGGCGGGAACCCCAGATACGCAGTATTTT | CASSVGGGAGTPDTQYF
TRBJ1-4 | NA | TRBD1 | TRBV30 | TGTGCCTGTCCGGGACAGGGAGGAGAAAAACTGTTTTTT | CACPGQGGEKLFF
TRBJ1-4 | NA | NA | TRBV19 | TGTGCCAGTAGTCTTGGCGGGGCGCCTTGGGAAAAACTGTTTTTT | CASSLGGAPWEKLFF
TRBJ2-3 | NA | TRBD1 | TRBV11-3 | TGTGCCAGCAGCTTTTCCGGACAGGTGGCAGATACGCAGTATTTT | CASSFSGQVADTQYF
TRBJ1-5 | NA | TRBD1 | TRBV7-6 | TGTGCCTCCGGGACAGCAGATCAGCCCCAGCATTTT | CASGTADQPQHF
TRBJ2-7 | NA | NA | TRBV6-5 | TGTGCCACCGAGGACAGCGACCCACCCTACGAGCAGTACTTC | CATEDSDPPYEQYF
TRBJ1-2 | NA | NA | TRBV12-3/TRBV12-4 | TGTGCCAGCAGTCCACCTGGAGAAGACGGCTACACCTTC | CASSPPGEDGYTF
TRBJ2-1 | NA | TRBD2 | TRBV6-5 | TGTGCCAGCTATTCGAGCGGGAGGGCCGGTGAGCAGTTCTTC | CASYSSGRAGEQFF
TRBJ1-6 | once | NA | TRBV28 | TGTGCCAGCAGTCTCCCCCGGTCCGCCGAATATAATTCACCCCTCCACTTT | CASSLPRSAEYNSPLHF
TRBJ2-3 | NA | NA | TRBV3-1/TRBV3-2 | TGTGCCAGCAGCCCACAGGGAGATACGCAGTATTTT | CASSPQGDTQYF
TRBJ2-2 | NA | NA | TRBV5-1 | TGCGCCAGCAGCTTGGCAACAGGGTCGGCCGGGGAGCTGTTTTTT | CASSLATGSAGELFF
TRBJ1-4 | NA | NA | TRBV7-9 | TGTGCCAGCAGGATCTCAGGGGTTGGGGAAAAACTGTTTTTT | CASRISGVGEKLFF
TRBJ1-1 | NA | NA | TRBV6-5 | TGTGCCAGCAGCCTAAAGATGAACACTGAAGCTTTCTTT | CASSLKMNTEAFF
TRBJ2-1 | once | NA | TRBV29-1 | TGCAGCGTCCCTTACGGGAATGAGCAGTTCTTC | CSVPYGNEQFF
TRBJ2-7 | NA | NA | TRBV24-1 | TGTGCCACCAGTGATTTTGCGGTACAGGGATGCGACGAGCAGTACTTC | CATSDFAVQGCDEQYF
TRBJ2-3 | NA | TRBD1 | TRBV28 | TGTGCCAGCAGTTCCTCCAGGGGGCTGTACCAGTATACGCAGTATTTT | CASSSSRGLYQYTQYF
TRBJ1-3 | NA | NA | TRBV5-1 | TGCGCCAGCAGCCCCTCGGCGGGTTCTGGAAACACCATATATTTT | CASSPSAGSGNTIYF
TRBJ2-1 | NA | NA | TRBV6-6 | TGTGCCAGCACCACAATACCGGGAGCCAATCAGTTCTTC | CASTTIPGANQFF
TRBJ1-1 | few | TRBD1 | TRBV11-3 | TGTGCCAGCAGCCTTACAGGGGGAGCAACTGAAGCTTTCTTT | CASSLTGGATEAFF
TRBJ2-3 | once | TRBD2 | TRBV5-4 | TGTGCCAGCAGCCGCTTATCCGGGACTACCACAGATACGCAGTATTTT | CASSRLSGTTTDTQYF
TRBJ1-5 | NA | TRBD1 | TRBV6-6 | TGTGCCAGCAGTTTATCCGGGACAGGGGGGGATCAGCCCCAGCATTTT | CASSLSGTGGDQPQHF
TRBJ2-1 | once | TRBD2 | TRBV2 | TGTGCCAGCAGTGAAAGCGGGGTATACAATGAGCAGTTCTTC | CASSESGVYNEQFF
TRBJ1-5 | NA | NA | TRBV5-5 | TGTGCCAGCAGCTTGCGGGGTTATAGCAATCAGCCCCAGCATTTT | CASSLRGYSNQPQHF
TRBJ1-1 | NA | NA | TRBV30 | TGTGCCTCGGGCGTGCGGGGCGAAGGCGCTGAAGCTTTCTTT | CASGVRGEGAEAFF
TRBJ1-4 | NA | TRBD1 | TRBV24-1 | TGTGCCACCAGTGAGGCGGGACAGGGAAATGAAAAACTGTTTTTT | CATSEAGQGNEKLFF
TRBJ2-5 | few | NA | TRBV6-2/TRBV6-3 | TGTGCCAGCAGTCCCGGGACTCGGGTGGCCCAGTACTTC | CASSPGTRVAQYF
TRBJ1-3 | once | NA | TRBV9 | TGTGCCAGCAGCGTAGCCGGGGCTGGAAACACCATATATTTT | CASSVAGAGNTIYF
TRBJ2-1 | NA | TRBD1 | TRBV29-1 | TGCAGCTTGCTCCGGGACAGGGCCTACAATGAGCAGTTCTTC | CSLLRDRAYNEQFF
TRBJ1-2 | NA | NA | TRBV6-5 | TGTGCCAGCTTTCATCAATCCCCACCCAGCTATGGCTACACCTTC | CASFHQSPPSYGYTF
TRBJ1-4 | NA | TRBD1 | TRBV7-2 | TGTGCCAGCAGCTCTAGGACAGGGAAGGCAGTAAATGAAAAACTGTTTTTT | CASSSRTGKAVNEKLFF
TRBJ2-1 | NA | TRBD1 | TRBV5-1 | TGCGCCAGCAGCTCCAGGGACAGGGCCGATGAGCAGTTCTTC | CASSSRDRADEQFF
TRBJ1-2 | NA | NA | TRBV29-1 | TGCAGCGTTGAAGGACAGCACCAAGCTAACTATGGCTACACCTTC | CSVEGQHQANYGYTF